Below, 8 T cell receptor beta chains from the same sample are listed, as sequenced in a study of blood T cell repertoires in COVID-19. Clones were read by immunoSEQ multiplex PCR, and TCRdb kept only the in-frame ones, dropping some. This sample yields roughly 130,000 clones, of which 84% are seen a single time; 8% to 9% belongs to the top ten. The sequenced sample was peripheral blood. The receptors derive from a man younger than 40 with COVID-19, enrolled during active disease.

The chain is built from TRBV6-5 and TRBJ1-2, with 9 bases identical to TRBD1. Germline V CDR1 and CDR2: MNHEY, SVGAGI. This CDR3 contains 14 residues. Germline trimming cut 7 bases from V and 7 bases from J; bases unmatched to any gene: 10. Here the CDR3 DNA reads TGTGCCAGCATCTCTAGCCTGGGACAGGGTGGCTACACCTTC. Residues: CASISSLGQGGYTF.

This clone was counted between two and nine times. The V gene is TRBV7-9, the J gene TRBJ1-1; 8 bases map to TRBD1. Germline-derived CDR1 and CDR2 are SEHNR and FQNEAQ (reference sequence). V trimming: 10 bases; J trimming: 11 bases; junction bases outside the gene matches: 15. This CDR3 is built from 13 residues. The DNA for the CDR3 is TGTGCCACCGGGGGACAGGCACCTCTTGGGGCTTTCTTT. Translating gives CATGGQAPLGAFF. The full variable domain, completed using reference TRBV7-9 and TRBJ1-1, is DTGVSQNPRHKITKRGQNVTFRCDPISEHNRLYWYRQTLGQGPEFLTYFQNEAQLEKSRLLSDRFSAERPKGSFSTLEIQRTEQGDSAMYLCATGGQAPLGAFFGQGTRLTVV.

This rearrangement joins TRBV19 to TRBJ2-7, with D possibly matching TRBD1 (5 bases). V lost 5 bases to trimming and J lost 0 bases, with 8 bases between them. Looked up from germline, CDR1 is LNHDA and CDR2 is SQIVND (reference sequence). CDR3 size: 13 residues. DNA of the CDR3: TGTGCCAGTAGTCAACAGGACTCCTACGAGCAGTACTTC. It is translated as CASSQQDSYEQYF.

The J gene is TRBJ2-7, the V gene TRBV30, with 8 bases identical to TRBD2. CDR3 length equals 14 residues. V was pared by 1 base and J by 2 bases, with 4 bases of the junction left unmatched. Germline loops: CDR1 GTSNPN, CDR2 SVGIG (reference sequence). In DNA form, the CDR3 reads TGTGCCTGGAGTGGGATAGCGGGAACCTACGAGCAGTACTTC. Its translation: CAWSGIAGTYEQYF. The full variable domain, its missing parts supplied by reference TRBV30 and TRBJ2-7, is SQTIHQWPATLVQPVGSPLSLECTVEGTSNPNLYWYRQAAGRGLQLLFYSVGIGQISSEVPQNLSASRPQDRQFILSSKKLLLSDSGFYLCAWSGIAGTYEQYFGPGTRLTVT.

This chain connects TRBV28 to TRBJ1-3; 10 bases align to TRBD1. The CDR3 runs 16 residues. Germline V gene sequence: CDR1 MDHEN, CDR2 SYDVKM. V shed 5 bases and J 3 bases; nucleotides not matched to a gene: 7. The CDR3 protein is CASSPTDRGNGNTIYF. In DNA form, the CDR3 reads TGTGCCAGCAGTCCCACGGACAGGGGGAATGGAAACACCATATATTTT. The entire variable domain, with the rest obtained from reference TRBV28 and TRBJ1-3, is as follows: DVKVTQSSRYLVKRTGEKVFLECVQDMDHENMFWYRQDPGLGLRLIYFSYDVKMKEKGDIPEGYSVSREKKERFSLILESASTNQTSMYLCASSPTDRGNGNTIYFGEGSWLTVV.

The V call is TRBV10-3, the J call TRBJ1-2; 8 nucleotides line up with TRBD1. Germline V CDR1 and CDR2: ENHRY, SYGVKD. The CDR3 runs 14 residues. Germline trimming cut 6 bases from V and 1 base from J; bases unmatched to any gene: 4. CDR3 bases: TGTGCCATCAGACCAACAGGGGGTAACTATGGCTACACCTTC. This encodes CAIRPTGGNYGYTF.

The chain uses TRBV3-1 (or the pseudogene TRBV3-2) and TRBJ1-1; 8 bases line up with TRBD1. Germline V gives CDR1 LGHDT, CDR2 YNNKEL (reference sequence). The CDR3 runs to 17 residues. The ends lost 4 bases at V and 4 bases at J; junction bases unmatched: 14. CDR3 region: CASSPSGQGGIRTEAFF. In DNA, the CDR3 is TGTGCCAGCAGCCCCTCCGGACAGGGTGGGATCCGCACTGAAGCTTTCTTT.

The genes are TRBV11-2 and TRBJ2-3, with D perhaps TRBD2 (5 bases). Per the germline V gene, CDR1 is SGHAT and CDR2 is FQNNGV. V lost 3 bases and J 1 base, leaving 14 bases between the germline ends. CDR3 length: 16 amino acids. This chain's CDR3 is CASSFPSPQRTDTQYF. CDR3 nucleotides: TGTGCCAGCAGCTTTCCTAGCCCTCAGCGCACAGATACGCAGTATTTT. Full variable domain (outside the CDR3, taken from reference TRBV11-2 and TRBJ2-3): EAGVAQSPRYKIIEKRQSVAFWCNPISGHATLYWYQQILGQGPKLLIQFQNNGVVDDSQLPKDRFSAERLKGVDSTLKIQPAKLEDSAVYLCASSFPSPQRTDTQYFGPGTRLTVL.